The T cell receptor beta chain described here comes from a study of cytomegalovirus exposure and HLA in healthy donors. Notes on the study in general: In vitro testing confirmed a few CMV-associated chains as specific for CMV antigens. The authors enumerated some 160 TCR beta chains as linked to cytomegalovirus.

Deletions cut 5 bases from V and 4 bases from J, with 15 bases between. Germline V gene sequence: CDR1 SGHVS, CDR2 FQNEAQ. CDR3 length: 15 residues. Measured with immunoSEQ multiplex PCR; TCRdb has only the in-frame clones, and not every one. This sample yields 60,000 to 80,000 clones, of which about 82% are seen a single time; around 3% belongs to the top ten. For this clone: Its specificity is unknown.

Separate from the roughly 630-subject first cohort was the roughly 120-subject validation cohort, to which the donors belonged. The chain combines TRBV7-8 with TRBJ2-1; D unresolved. Sequenced input: PBMCs. The clonotype comes from a young man in good health and CMV-seronegative. The chain's CDR3 is CASSPIYLKYNEQFF. The CDR3 nucleotides are TGTGCCAGCAGCCCGATCTACTTAAAATACAATGAGCAGTTCTTC.